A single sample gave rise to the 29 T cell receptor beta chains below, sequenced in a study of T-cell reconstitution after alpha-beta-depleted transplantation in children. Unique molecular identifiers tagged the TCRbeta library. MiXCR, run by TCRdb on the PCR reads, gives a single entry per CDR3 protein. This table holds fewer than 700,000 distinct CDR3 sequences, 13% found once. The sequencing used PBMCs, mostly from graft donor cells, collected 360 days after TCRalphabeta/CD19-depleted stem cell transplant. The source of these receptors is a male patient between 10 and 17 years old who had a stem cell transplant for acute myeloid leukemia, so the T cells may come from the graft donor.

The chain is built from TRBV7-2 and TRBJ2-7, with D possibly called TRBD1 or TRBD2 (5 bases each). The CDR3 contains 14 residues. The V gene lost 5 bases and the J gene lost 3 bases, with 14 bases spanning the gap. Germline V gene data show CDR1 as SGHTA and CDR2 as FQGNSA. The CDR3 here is CASSRPGPGYEQYF. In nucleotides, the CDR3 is TGTGCCAGCAGCCGACCGGGACCGGGCTACGAGCAGTACTTC.

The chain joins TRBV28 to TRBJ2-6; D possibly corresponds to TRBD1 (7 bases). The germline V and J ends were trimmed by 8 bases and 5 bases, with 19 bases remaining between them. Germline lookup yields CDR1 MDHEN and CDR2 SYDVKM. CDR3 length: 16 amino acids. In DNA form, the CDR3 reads TGTGCCAGCGGTGCGGAGGGGGCTCTCCGGGCCAACGTCCTGACTTTC. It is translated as CASGAEGALRANVLTF.

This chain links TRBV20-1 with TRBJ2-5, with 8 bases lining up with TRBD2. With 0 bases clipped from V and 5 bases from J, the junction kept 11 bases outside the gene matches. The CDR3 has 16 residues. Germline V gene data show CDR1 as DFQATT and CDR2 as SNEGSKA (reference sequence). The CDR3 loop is CSARDSRAGVLETQYF. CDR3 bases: TGCAGTGCTAGAGATTCTCGAGCGGGAGTCCTTGAGACCCAGTACTTC.

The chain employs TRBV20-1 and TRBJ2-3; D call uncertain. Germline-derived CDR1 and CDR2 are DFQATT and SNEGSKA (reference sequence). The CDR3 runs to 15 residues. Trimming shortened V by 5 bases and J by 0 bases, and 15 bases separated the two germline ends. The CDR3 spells CSAGSLGSSTDTQYF. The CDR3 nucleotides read TGCAGTGCTGGATCCCTCGGCTCTAGCACAGATACGCAGTATTTT.

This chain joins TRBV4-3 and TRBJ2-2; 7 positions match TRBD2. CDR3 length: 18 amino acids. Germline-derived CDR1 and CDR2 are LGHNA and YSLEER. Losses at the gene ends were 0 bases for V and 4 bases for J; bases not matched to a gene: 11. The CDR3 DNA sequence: TGCGCCAGCAGCCAAGATGGGGACTATGCGGGAGTCACCGGGGAGCTGTTTTTT. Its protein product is CASSQDGDYAGVTGELFF.

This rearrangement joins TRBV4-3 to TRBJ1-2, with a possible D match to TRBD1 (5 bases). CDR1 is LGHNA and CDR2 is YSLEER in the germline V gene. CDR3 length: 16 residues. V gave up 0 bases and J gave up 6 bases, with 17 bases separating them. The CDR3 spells CASSQDYSFKGNGYTF. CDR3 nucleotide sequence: TGCGCCAGCAGCCAAGATTATAGCTTTAAGGGGAATGGCTACACCTTC.

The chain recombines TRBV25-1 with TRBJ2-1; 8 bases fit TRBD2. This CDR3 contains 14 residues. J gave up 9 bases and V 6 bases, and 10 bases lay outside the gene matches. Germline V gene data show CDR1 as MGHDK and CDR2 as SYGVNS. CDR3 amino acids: CASRGQRAGGEQFF. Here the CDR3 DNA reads TGTGCCAGCAGAGGGCAGCGGGCGGGGGGTGAGCAGTTCTTC. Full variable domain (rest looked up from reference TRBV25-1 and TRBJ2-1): EADIYQTPRYLVIGTGKKITLECSQTMGHDKMYWYQQDPGMELHLIHYSYGVNSTEKGDLSSESTVSRIRTEHFPLTLESARPSHTSQYLCASRGQRAGGEQFFGPGTRLTVL.

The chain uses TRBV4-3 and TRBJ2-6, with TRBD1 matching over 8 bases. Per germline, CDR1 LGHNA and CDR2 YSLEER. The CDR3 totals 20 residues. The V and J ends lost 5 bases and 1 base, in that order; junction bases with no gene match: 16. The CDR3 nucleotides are TGCGCCAGCAGCAACGAAGGACAGGGCCTCATTCATTCTGGGGCCAACGTCCTGACTTTC. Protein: CASSNEGQGLIHSGANVLTF.

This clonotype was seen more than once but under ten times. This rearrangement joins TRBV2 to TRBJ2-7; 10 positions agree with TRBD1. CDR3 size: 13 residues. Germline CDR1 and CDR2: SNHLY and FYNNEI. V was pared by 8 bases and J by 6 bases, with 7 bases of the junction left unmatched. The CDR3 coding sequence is TGTGCCAGCCAGGGACAGGGGAACTCCGAGCAGTACTTC. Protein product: CASQGQGNSEQYF.

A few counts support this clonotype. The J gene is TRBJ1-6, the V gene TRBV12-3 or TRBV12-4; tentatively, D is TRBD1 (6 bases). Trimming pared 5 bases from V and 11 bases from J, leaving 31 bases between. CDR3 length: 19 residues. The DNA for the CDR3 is TGTGCCAGCAGTCTTCGATCGAGGACAGTCGGGGCACAGAGGGCACCCCTCCACTTT. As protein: CASSLRSRTVGAQRAPLHF.

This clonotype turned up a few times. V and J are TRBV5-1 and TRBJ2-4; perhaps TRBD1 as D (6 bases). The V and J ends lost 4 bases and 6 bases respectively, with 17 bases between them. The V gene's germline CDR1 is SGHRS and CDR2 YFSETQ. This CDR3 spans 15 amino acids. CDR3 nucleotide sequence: TGCGCCAGCAGCACCGTACAGGGTCCCGCAAACATTCAGTACTTC. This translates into CASSTVQGPANIQYF.

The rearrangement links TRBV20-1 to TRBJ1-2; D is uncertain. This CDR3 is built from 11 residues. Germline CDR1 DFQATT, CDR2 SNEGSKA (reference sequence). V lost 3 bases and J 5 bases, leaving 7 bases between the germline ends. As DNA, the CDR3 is TGCAGTGCTAGGGGGAGTTATGGCTACACCTTC. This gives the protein CSARGSYGYTF.

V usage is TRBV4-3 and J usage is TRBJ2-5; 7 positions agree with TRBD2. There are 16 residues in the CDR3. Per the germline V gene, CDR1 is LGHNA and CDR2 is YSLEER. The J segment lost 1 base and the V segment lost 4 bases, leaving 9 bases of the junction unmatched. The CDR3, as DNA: TGCGCCAGCAGCCCATTCGGCCTAGCGGCCCAAGAGACCCAGTACTTC. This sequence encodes CASSPFGLAAQETQYF.

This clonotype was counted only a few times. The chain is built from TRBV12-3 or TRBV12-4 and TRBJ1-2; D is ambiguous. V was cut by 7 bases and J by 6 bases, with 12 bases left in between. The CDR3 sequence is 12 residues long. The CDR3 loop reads CASTPTEDGYTF. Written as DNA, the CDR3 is TGTGCCAGCACCCCGACTGAGGATGGCTACACCTTC.

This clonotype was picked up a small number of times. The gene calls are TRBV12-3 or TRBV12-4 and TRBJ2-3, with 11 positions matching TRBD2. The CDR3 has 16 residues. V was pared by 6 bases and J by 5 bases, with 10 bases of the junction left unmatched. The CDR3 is CASSGSGRAFLDTQYF. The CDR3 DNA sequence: TGTGCCAGCAGCGGTAGCGGGAGGGCCTTCTTAGATACGCAGTATTTT.

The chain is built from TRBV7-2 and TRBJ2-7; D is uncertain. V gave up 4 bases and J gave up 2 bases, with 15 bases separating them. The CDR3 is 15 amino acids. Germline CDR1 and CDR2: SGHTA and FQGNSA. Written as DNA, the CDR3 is TGTGCCAGCAGCTCATTAACTCGCAGACCCTACGAGCAGTACTTC. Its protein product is CASSSLTRRPYEQYF.

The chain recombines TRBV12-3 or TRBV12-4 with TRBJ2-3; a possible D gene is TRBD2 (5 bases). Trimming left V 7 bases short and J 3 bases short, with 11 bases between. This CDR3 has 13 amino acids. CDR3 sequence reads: CASTGSGTDTQYF. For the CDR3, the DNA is TGTGCCAGCACCGGGTCGGGGACAGATACGCAGTATTTT.

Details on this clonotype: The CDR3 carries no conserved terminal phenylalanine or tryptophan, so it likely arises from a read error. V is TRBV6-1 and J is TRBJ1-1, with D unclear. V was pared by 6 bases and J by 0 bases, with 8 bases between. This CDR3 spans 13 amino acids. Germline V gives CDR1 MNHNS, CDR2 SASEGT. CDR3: CASRITMNTEAFL. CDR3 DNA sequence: TGTGCCAGCAGGATAACAATGAACACTGAAGCTTTCCTT.

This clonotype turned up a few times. The CDR3 region has the DNA TGCAGTGCTACGTCAGGGCTAGCCAAAAACATTCAGTACTTC. This gives the protein CSATSGLAKNIQYF. This rearrangement joins TRBV20-1 to TRBJ2-4, with TRBD1 as a possible D gene (5 bases). This CDR3 has 14 residues. Trimming stripped 4 bases from V and 0 bases from J, with 10 bases between. Per germline, CDR1 DFQATT and CDR2 SNEGSKA (reference sequence).

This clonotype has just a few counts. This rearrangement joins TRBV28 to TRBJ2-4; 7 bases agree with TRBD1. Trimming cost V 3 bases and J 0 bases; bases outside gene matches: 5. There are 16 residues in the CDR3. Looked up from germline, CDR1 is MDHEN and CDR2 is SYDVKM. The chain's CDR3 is CASSFRQGLAKNIQYF. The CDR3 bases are TGTGCCAGCAGTTTCCGACAGGGTCTAGCCAAAAACATTCAGTACTTC. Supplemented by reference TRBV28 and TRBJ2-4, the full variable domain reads DVKVTQSSRYLVKRTGEKVFLECVQDMDHENMFWYRQDPGLGLRLIYFSYDVKMKEKGDIPEGYSVSREKKERFSLILESASTNQTSMYLCASSFRQGLAKNIQYFGAGTRLSVL.

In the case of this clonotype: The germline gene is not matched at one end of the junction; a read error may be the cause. The CDR3: CCARKPGQHSGANVLTF. CDR3 DNA: TGCTGTGCTAGAAAGCCGGGACAGCACTCTGGGGCCAACGTCCTGACTTTC. The chain recombines TRBV20-1 with TRBJ2-6, with 7 nucleotides matching TRBD1. CDR1 is DFQATT, CDR2 SNEGSKA, per germline (reference sequence). This CDR3 has 17 amino acids.

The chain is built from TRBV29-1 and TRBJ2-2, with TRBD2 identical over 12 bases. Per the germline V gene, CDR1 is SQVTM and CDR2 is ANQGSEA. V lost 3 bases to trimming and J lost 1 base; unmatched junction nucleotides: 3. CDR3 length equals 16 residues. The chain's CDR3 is CSVEGTSGRNTGELFF. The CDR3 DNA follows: TGCAGCGTTGAGGGGACTAGCGGGCGGAACACCGGGGAGCTGTTTTTT.

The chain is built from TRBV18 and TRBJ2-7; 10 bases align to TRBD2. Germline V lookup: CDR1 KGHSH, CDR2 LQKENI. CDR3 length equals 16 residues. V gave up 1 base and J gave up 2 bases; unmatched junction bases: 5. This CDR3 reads CASSPRTSGTTYEQYF. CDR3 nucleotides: TGTGCCAGCTCACCACGGACTAGCGGAACTACCTACGAGCAGTACTTC. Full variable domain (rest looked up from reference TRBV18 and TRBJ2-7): NAGVMQNPRHLVRRRGQEARLRCSPMKGHSHVYWYRQLPEEGLKFMVYLQKENIIDESGMPKERFSAEFPKEGPSILRIQQVVRGDSAAYFCASSPRTSGTTYEQYFGPGTRLTVT.

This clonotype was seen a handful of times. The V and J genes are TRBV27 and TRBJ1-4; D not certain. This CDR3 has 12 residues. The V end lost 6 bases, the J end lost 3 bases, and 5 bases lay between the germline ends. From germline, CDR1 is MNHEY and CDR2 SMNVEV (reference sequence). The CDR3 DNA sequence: TGTGCCAGCAGGGACCCTAATGAAAAACTGTTTTTT. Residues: CASRDPNEKLFF.

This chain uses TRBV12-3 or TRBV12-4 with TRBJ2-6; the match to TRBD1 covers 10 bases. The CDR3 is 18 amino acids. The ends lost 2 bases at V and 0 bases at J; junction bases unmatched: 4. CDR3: CASSLTGQGPSGANVLTF. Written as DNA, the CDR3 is TGTGCCAGCAGTTTAACGGGACAGGGGCCCTCTGGGGCCAACGTCCTGACTTTC.

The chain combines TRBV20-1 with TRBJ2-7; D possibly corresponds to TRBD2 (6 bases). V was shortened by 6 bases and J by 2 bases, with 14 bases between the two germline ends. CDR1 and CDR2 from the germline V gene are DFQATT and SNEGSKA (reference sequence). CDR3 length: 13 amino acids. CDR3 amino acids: CSARPGTAYEQYF. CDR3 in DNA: TGCAGTGCACGGCCCGGGACTGCCTACGAGCAGTACTTC.

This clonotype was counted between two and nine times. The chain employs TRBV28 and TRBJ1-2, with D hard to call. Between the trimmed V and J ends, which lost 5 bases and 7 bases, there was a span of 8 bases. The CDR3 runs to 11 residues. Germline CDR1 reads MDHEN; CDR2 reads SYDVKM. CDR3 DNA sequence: TGTGCCAGCAGTCTGCCGGGTGGCTACACCTTC. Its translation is CASSLPGGYTF.

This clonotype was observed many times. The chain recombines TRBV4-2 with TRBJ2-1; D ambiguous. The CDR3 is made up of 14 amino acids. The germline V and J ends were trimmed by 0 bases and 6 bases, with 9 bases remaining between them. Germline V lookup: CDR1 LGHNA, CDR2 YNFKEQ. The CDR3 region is CASSQEASFNEQFF. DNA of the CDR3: TGTGCCAGCAGCCAAGAGGCCAGCTTCAATGAGCAGTTCTTC.

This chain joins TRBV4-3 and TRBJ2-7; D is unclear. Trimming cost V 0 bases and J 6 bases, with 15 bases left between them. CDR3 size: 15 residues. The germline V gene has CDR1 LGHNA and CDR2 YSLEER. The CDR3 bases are TGCGCCAGCAGCCAAGACCCCAGAGGACCTGGCGAGCAGTACTTC. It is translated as CASSQDPRGPGEQYF.